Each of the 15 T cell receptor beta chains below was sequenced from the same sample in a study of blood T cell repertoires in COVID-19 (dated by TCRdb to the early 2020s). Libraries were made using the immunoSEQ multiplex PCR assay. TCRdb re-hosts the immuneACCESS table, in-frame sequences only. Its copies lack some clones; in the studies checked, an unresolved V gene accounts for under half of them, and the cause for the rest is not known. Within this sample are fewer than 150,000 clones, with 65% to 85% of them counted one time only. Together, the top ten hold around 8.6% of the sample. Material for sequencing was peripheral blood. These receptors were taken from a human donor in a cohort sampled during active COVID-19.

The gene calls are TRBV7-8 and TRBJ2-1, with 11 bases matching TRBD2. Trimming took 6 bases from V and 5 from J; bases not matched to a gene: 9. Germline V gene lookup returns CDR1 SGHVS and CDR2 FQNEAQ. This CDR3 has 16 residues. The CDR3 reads CASSRTPGLADNEQFF. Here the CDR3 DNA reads TGTGCCAGCAGTCGAACCCCGGGACTAGCGGACAATGAGCAGTTCTTC. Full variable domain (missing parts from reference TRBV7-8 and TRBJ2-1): GAGVSQSPRYKVAKRGQDVALRCDPISGHVSLFWYQQALGQGPEFLTYFQNEAQLDKSGLPSDRFFAERPEGSVSTLKIQRTQQEDSAVYLCASSRTPGLADNEQFFGPGTRLTVL.

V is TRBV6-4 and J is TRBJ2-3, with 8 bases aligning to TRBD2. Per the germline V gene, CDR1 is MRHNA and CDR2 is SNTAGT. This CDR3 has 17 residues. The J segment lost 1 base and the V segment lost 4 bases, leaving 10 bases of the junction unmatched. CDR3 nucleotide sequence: TGTGCCAGCAGTGCCACTCGGGGGGGCCTCGGCACAGATACGCAGTATTTT. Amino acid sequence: CASSATRGGLGTDTQYF.

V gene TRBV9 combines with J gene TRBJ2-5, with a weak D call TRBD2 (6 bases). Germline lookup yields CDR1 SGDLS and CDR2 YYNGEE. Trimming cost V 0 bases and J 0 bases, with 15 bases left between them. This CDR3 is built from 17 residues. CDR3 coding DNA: TGTGCCAGCAGCGTAGCGGTTGGGTTAGCGGACCAAGAGACCCAGTACTTC. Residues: CASSVAVGLADQETQYF.

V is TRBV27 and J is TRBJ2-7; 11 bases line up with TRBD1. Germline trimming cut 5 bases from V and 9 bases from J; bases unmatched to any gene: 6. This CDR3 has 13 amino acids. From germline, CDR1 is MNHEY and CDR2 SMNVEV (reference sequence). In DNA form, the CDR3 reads TGTGCCAGCAGTCCGTGGACAGGGGGCGGGCAGTACTTC. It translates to CASSPWTGGGQYF.

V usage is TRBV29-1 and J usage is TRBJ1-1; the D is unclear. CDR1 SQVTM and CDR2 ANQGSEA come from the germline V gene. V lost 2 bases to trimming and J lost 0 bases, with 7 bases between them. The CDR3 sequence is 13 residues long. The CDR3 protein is CSVEQAMNTEAFF. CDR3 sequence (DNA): TGCAGCGTTGAACAGGCCATGAACACTGAAGCTTTCTTT.

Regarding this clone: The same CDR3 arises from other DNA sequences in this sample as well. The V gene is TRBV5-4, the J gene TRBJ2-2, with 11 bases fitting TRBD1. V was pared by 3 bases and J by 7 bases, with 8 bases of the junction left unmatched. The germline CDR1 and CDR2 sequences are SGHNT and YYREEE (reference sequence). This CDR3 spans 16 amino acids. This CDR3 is CASSSGQGALSGELFF. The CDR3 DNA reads TGTGCCAGCAGCTCCGGACAGGGGGCGCTAAGCGGGGAGCTGTTTTTT.

CDR3 in amino acids: CASSSGQDAGGYTF. In nucleotides, the CDR3 is TGCGCCAGCAGCTCAGGACAGGACGCGGGGGGCTACACCTTC. The chain employs TRBV5-1 and TRBJ1-2; 7 nucleotides match TRBD1. Germline V gene data show CDR1 as SGHRS and CDR2 as YFSETQ. The J segment lost 8 bases and the V segment lost 3 bases, leaving 10 bases of the junction unmatched. The CDR3 has 14 amino acids.

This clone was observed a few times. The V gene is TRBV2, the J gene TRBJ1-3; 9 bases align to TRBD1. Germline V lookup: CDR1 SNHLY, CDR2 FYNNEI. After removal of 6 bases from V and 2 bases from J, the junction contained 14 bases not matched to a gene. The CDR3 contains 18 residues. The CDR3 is CASSKGDPRTGAGNTIYF. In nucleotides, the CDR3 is TGTGCCAGCAGCAAAGGAGATCCGAGGACAGGGGCTGGAAACACCATATATTTT.

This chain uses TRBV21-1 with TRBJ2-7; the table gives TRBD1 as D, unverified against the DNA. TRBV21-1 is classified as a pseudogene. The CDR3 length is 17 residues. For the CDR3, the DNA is TGTGCCAGCCCAAAAAGGAGAAGGGACAGGGAAAGGTGCGAGCAGTACTTC. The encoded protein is CASPKRRRDRERCEQYF.

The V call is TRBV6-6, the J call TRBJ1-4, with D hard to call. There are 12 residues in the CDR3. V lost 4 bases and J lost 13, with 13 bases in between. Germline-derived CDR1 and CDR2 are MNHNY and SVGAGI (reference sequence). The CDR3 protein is CASSSPKMALFF. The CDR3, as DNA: TGTGCCAGCAGTTCCCCCAAAATGGCACTGTTTTTT.

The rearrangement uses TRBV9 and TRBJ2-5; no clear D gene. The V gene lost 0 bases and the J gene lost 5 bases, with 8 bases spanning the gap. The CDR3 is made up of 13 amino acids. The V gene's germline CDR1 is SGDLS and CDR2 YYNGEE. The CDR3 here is CASSVEISETQYF. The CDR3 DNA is TGTGCCAGCAGCGTAGAAATCTCGGAGACCCAGTACTTC. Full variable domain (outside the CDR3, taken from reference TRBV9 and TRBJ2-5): DSGVTQTPKHLITATGQRVTLRCSPRSGDLSVYWYQQSLDQGLQFLIQYYNGEERAKGNILERFSAQQFPDLHSELNLSSLELGDSALYFCASSVEISETQYFGPGTRLLVL.

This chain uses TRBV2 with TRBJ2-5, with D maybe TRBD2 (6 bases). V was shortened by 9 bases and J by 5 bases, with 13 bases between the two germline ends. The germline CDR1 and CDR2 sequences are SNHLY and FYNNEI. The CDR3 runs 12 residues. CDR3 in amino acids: CARSGEDETQYF. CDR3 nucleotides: TGTGCCAGATCCGGGGAGGACGAGACCCAGTACTTC.

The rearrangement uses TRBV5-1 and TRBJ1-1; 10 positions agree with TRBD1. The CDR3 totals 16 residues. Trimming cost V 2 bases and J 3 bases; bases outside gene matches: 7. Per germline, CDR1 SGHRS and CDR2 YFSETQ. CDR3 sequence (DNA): TGCGCCAGCAGCTTCGCCGGGACAGGGGTTTACACTGAAGCTTTCTTT. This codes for CASSFAGTGVYTEAFF.

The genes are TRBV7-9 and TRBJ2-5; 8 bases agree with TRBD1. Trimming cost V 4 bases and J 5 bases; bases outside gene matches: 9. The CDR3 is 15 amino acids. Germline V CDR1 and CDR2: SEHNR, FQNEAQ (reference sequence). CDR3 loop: CASSSRTGGLETQYF. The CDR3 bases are TGTGCCAGCAGCTCCCGAACAGGGGGACTGGAGACCCAGTACTTC.

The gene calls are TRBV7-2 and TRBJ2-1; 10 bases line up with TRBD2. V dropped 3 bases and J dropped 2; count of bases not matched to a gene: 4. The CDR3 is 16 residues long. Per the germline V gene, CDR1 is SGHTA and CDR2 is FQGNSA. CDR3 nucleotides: TGTGCCAGCAGCTTTAGCGGGGGGCCGACCTACAATGAGCAGTTCTTC. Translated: CASSFSGGPTYNEQFF. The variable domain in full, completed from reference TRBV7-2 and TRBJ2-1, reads GAGVSQSPSNKVTEKGKDVELRCDPISGHTALYWYRQSLGQGLEFLIYFQGNSAPDKSGLPSDRFSAERTGGSVSTLTIQRTQQEDSAVYLCASSFSGGPTYNEQFFGPGTRLTVL.